This T cell receptor (beta chain) originates from a study of blood T cells in healthy people across ages. Through a sample-barcoded 5' primer and a J-beta primer mix, a second PCR was run for roughly 7 to 11 cycles. TCRdb fed the 5' RACE reads into MiXCR, producing one record per CDR3 protein. The data contain approximately 780,000 distinct CDR3 sequences, more than 25% of them singletons. This sample also belongs to another study, concerning T cells of mothers and their children.

The TCR was taken from a boy younger than 18 in good health. Sequenced: blood.

This chain's CDR3 is CASSRATRGPQHF. CDR3 coding DNA: TGTGCCAGCAGCAGAGCCACCCGAGGGCCCCAGCATTTT. V is TRBV28 and J is TRBJ1-5; D call uncertain. Trimming took off 6 bases at V and 9 bases at J, with 15 bases between the two ends. Germline CDR1 and CDR2: MDHEN and SYDVKM. The CDR3 length is 13 residues.